This TCR beta chain derives from a study of Tregs in tolerant kidney transplant recipients. Whole-study results and caveats: Few patients were studied, so findings need validation in larger groups. No direct test of biological reproducibility was done here.

Worth noting for this clone: Its antigen is unknown.

The table came from immunoSEQ multiplex PCR; TCRdb's copy has only in-frame clones and leaves some out. Among 240,000 or so clones listed, 80% to 85% were seen once. Unstimulated regulatory T cells (CD4+CD25+CD127-), CD4+CD25- non-regulatory cells, CD4 and CD8 cells were FACS-sorted from thawed PBMCs. The receptor was derived from a human donor in good health. Sequencing was performed on CD4+ T cells from blood.

CDR3 region: CASSLLGLNGEQYF. CDR3 sequence (DNA): TGTGCCAGCAGTCTATTGGGCCTTAACGGGGAGCAGTACTTC. The chain has TRBV6-1 and TRBJ2-7; D call uncertain. Per the germline V gene, CDR1 is MNHNS and CDR2 is SASEGT. The ends were cut back, 5 bases at V and 7 bases at J, with 18 bases in the middle. The CDR3 loop spans 14 amino acids.